This T cell receptor (beta chain) was captured in a study of technical replicates of blood from several donors. Repertoires were generated with immunoSEQ multiplex PCR, while TCRdb's copy carries only in-frame clones and drops some. The table records tens of thousands of clones, just under 90% of them present only once. The sequencing sample was made of PBMCs. The clonotype was recovered from a human donor in good health. Some clones in this sample may be carry-over from other donors' samples.

The CDR3 sequence is CASSSTLQGANEKLFF. The CDR3 coding sequence is TGTGCCAGCAGTTCTACTTTACAGGGAGCTAATGAAAAACTGTTTTTT. The genes are TRBV27 and TRBJ1-4, with D maybe TRBD1 (6 bases). CDR3 length equals 16 residues. Germline CDR1 reads MNHEY; CDR2 reads SMNVEV (reference sequence). V dropped 4 bases and J dropped 3 bases, with 15 bases sitting between them.